This T cell receptor (beta chain) originates from a study of identical twins. TCRdb re-analysed the 5' RACE reads in MiXCR, keeping a single row per CDR3 protein. The repertoire holds about 460,000 distinct CDR3 sequences, with over 12% as singletons. Trimming left V 7 bases short and J 1 base short, with 11 bases between. The CDR3 consists of 14 residues. In germline, CDR1 is LNHNV, CDR2 YYDKDF (reference sequence). This clonotype was counted between two and nine times. These same data were also listed under a study on yellow fever vaccine responses in identical twins. From that second work: Reportedly, twins' vaccine T cell responses looked partly convergent and partly personalized.

Specimen: CD4+ T cells sorted from blood. This receptor was identified in a woman between 18 and 29 years old in good health. V is TRBV15 and J is TRBJ1-3; possible D gene TRBD1, 5 bases. In DNA, the CDR3 is TGTGCCACCAACGCGGGGGGTTCTGGAAACACCATATATTTT. Amino acid sequence: CATNAGGSGNTIYF. Filled out from reference TRBV15 and TRBJ1-3, the complete variable domain reads DAMVIQNPRYQVTQFGKPVTLSCSQTLNHNVMYWYQQKSSQAPKLLFHYYDKDFNNEADTPDNFQSRRPNTSFCFLDIRSPGLGDTAMYLCATNAGGSGNTIYFGEGSWLTVV.